This paragraph covers one T cell receptor beta chain sequence. Its target is not known. The sample comes from a study of PD-1 blockade in classical Hodgkin lymphoma. Study outcomes and limitations: The diversity seen at baseline in complete responders resembled that of newly diagnosed patients. What drove the repertoire differences, possibly disease activity or prior therapy, has not been defined.

Method: immunoSEQ multiplex PCR; TCRdb's copy keeps in-frame clones and lacks some. Of nearly 55,000 clones in the sample, approximately 81% were seen once. Following autologous stem cell transplantation, relapse occurred in every patient, and exposure to brentuximab vedotin varied. The patients, who had relapsed/refractory classical Hodgkin lymphoma, achieved best responses of complete response, partial response or progressive disease. The source of this sequence is a human donor with classical Hodgkin lymphoma. Sequenced material: peripheral blood mononuclear cells (PBMCs), taken at baseline.

DNA of the CDR3: TGTGCCAGCAGCAAGCCAGGGACCCAAGATACGCAGTATTTT. Residues: CASSKPGTQDTQYF. The chain carries TRBV21-1 and TRBJ2-3. TRBV21-1 has pseudogene status. The CDR3 is 14 amino acids.